The next 7 T cell receptor beta chains were all read from a single sample in a study of identical twins. TCRdb reprocessed the 5' RACE reads via MiXCR and lists one record per CDR3 protein. This sample has around 160,000 distinct CDR3 sequences; 3% to 4.5% occur once, and the top ten carry roughly 8%. The material sequenced was memory T cells sorted from blood. Receptors were obtained from a young man in good health.

There are many counts of this clonotype. The chain employs TRBV19 and TRBJ1-1, with D tentatively TRBD1 (5 bases). Germline V CDR1 and CDR2: LNHDA, SQIVND (reference sequence). The CDR3 covers 12 residues. V was shortened by 10 bases and J by 7 bases, with 16 bases between the two germline ends. CDR3 nucleotide sequence: TGTGCCACCCGGGACGCACCCTATGAAGCTTTCTTT. This sequence encodes CATRDAPYEAFF.

Many counts were recorded for this clonotype. This chain links TRBV20-1 with TRBJ2-1; D remains ambiguous. Between the trimmed V and J ends, which lost 0 bases and 14 bases, there was a span of 8 bases. This CDR3 is 10 amino acids long. CDR1 is DFQATT, CDR2 SNEGSKA, per germline (reference sequence). The CDR3 sequence is CSARDYKEFF. CDR3 bases: TGCAGTGCTAGAGATTATAAGGAGTTCTTC.

This clonotype was observed at least ten times. This chain joins TRBV20-1 and TRBJ1-5, with D tentatively TRBD1 (5 bases). The CDR3 runs 14 residues. V shed 7 bases and J shed 0 bases, with 13 bases lying between them. Germline V gives CDR1 DFQATT, CDR2 SNEGSKA (reference sequence). The CDR3 sequence is CSGFQGGSNQPQHF. The CDR3 bases are TGCAGTGGGTTCCAGGGAGGTAGCAATCAGCCCCAGCATTTT.

This clonotype was found many times. The rearrangement links TRBV29-1 to TRBJ2-1; 7 nucleotides match TRBD2. The CDR3 length is 15 residues. Unmatched junction bases numbered 11, after V lost 0 bases and J lost 9 bases. Germline CDR1 and CDR2: SQVTM and ANQGSEA. This CDR3 reads CSVEDPSGLPGEQFF. The CDR3 DNA follows: TGCAGCGTTGAAGATCCTAGCGGTCTTCCTGGTGAGCAGTTCTTC.

This rearrangement joins TRBV28 to TRBJ2-2; D remains ambiguous. The CDR3 consists of 14 residues. Germline values: CDR1 MDHEN, CDR2 SYDVKM. Trimming cost V 4 bases and J 4 bases, with 10 bases left between them. The CDR3 reads CASSSTRPTGELFF. The CDR3, as DNA: TGTGCCAGCAGTTCGACAAGGCCCACCGGGGAGCTGTTTTTT.

V is TRBV11-3 and J is TRBJ2-1; maybe TRBD2 (6 bases). Germline assignment: CDR1 SGHNT and CDR2 YENEEA. The CDR3 is made up of 15 amino acids. Trimming removed 4 bases at V and 0 bases at J, with 10 bases between. The CDR3 loop reads CASSSQRASYNEQFF. Here the CDR3 DNA reads TGTGCCAGCAGCTCCCAGCGGGCCTCCTACAATGAGCAGTTCTTC.

This clonotype was picked up many times. This sequence joins TRBV28 and TRBJ2-7, with D possibly matching TRBD2 (5 bases). V was cut by 6 bases and J by 2 bases, with 11 bases left in between. Germline CDR1 MDHEN, CDR2 SYDVKM. CDR3 length: 13 amino acids. The DNA of the CDR3 is TGTGCCAGCAGCGGGCGGGTTGCCTACGAGCAGTACTTC. Amino acids: CASSGRVAYEQYF.